What follows are 21 T cell receptor beta chains derived from one specimen sequenced in a study of OX40 agonist ivuxolimab in advanced cancers. Libraries were constructed by the immunoSEQ multiplex PCR assay. The table was pulled from immuneACCESS by TCRdb, which kept in-frame rearrangements only. Such tables lose some clones; where checked, under half of the loss comes from unresolved V genes, and the rest has no known cause. Counted in this sample were 45,000 to 60,000 clones; around four fifths of them appeared once. The top ten hold 20% to 25% of the sample. The sequencing here drew on CD4+ or CD8+ T cells sorted from blood, taken in a trial of the OX40 agonist ivuxolimab. All receptors derive from an adult with an advanced solid tumor such as melanoma, head and neck, liver or kidney cancer.

CDR3 amino acids: CASSATGDAYEQYF. The CDR3 DNA sequence: TGTGCCAGCAGCGCGACGGGGGACGCCTACGAGCAGTACTTC. This chain uses TRBV9 with TRBJ2-7; tentatively, D is TRBD2 (6 bases). This CDR3 has 14 residues. Trimming took off 3 bases at V and 2 bases at J, with 12 bases between the two ends. Germline V gives CDR1 SGDLS, CDR2 YYNGEE.

V usage is TRBV6-1 and J usage is TRBJ1-5; 7 bases are a match to TRBD1. Per the germline V gene, CDR1 is MNHNS and CDR2 is SASEGT. Trimming cost V 2 bases and J 4 bases; bases outside gene matches: 11. This CDR3 is 17 amino acids long. The CDR3 reads CASSESPGGAFNQPQHF. CDR3 nucleotide sequence: TGTGCCAGCAGTGAAAGCCCAGGGGGTGCCTTTAATCAGCCCCAGCATTTT.

V is TRBV11-2 and J is TRBJ2-7; the match to TRBD1 covers 10 bases. CDR1 is SGHAT and CDR2 is FQNNGV in the germline V gene. The CDR3 has 14 amino acids. V shed 5 bases and J 2 bases; nucleotides not matched to a gene: 3. CDR3 protein: CASSPGTGAYEQYF. The CDR3 nucleotides are TGTGCCAGCAGCCCCGGGACAGGGGCCTACGAGCAGTACTTC.

This chain connects TRBV6-5 to TRBJ2-1; D not resolved. The germline gives CDR1 MNHEY, CDR2 SVGAGI. This CDR3 spans 15 amino acids. Deletions cut 0 bases from V and 8 bases from J, with 14 bases between. CDR3 DNA sequence: TGTGCCAGCAGTTACTCTATCCACCCCCCGGATGAGCAGTTCTTC. It yields the protein CASSYSIHPPDEQFF.

Written as DNA, the CDR3 is TGTGCCAGTAGTTTCATTGGACAGGCCAACACTGAAGCTTTCTTT. This translates into CASSFIGQANTEAFF. The J gene is TRBJ1-1, the V gene TRBV19; TRBD1 aligns across 7 bases. This CDR3 comprises 15 residues. Germline-derived CDR1 and CDR2 are LNHDA and SQIVND (reference sequence). V was clipped by 5 bases and J by 2 bases; unmatched bases: 8.

This clone was found once. This chain connects TRBV7-3 to TRBJ2-2; no reliable D call. V was pared by 3 bases and J by 0 bases, with 5 bases between. This CDR3 is built from 14 residues. Looked up from germline, CDR1 is SGHTA and CDR2 is FQGTGA. CDR3 region: CASSLDANTGELFF. In DNA form, the CDR3 reads TGTGCCAGCAGCTTGGACGCGAACACCGGGGAGCTGTTTTTT. The variable domain in full, completed from reference TRBV7-3 and TRBJ2-2, reads GAGVSQTPSNKVTEKGKYVELRCDPISGHTALYWYRQSLGQGPEFLIYFQGTGAADDSGLPNDRFFAVRPEGSVSTLKIQRTERGDSAVYLCASSLDANTGELFFGEGSRLTVL.

This clone has a single count. This chain joins TRBV5-1 and TRBJ2-7; 9 bases are shared with TRBD1. The CDR3 runs 17 residues. After removal of 4 bases from V and 2 bases from J, the junction contained 13 bases not matched to a gene. The V gene's germline CDR1 is SGHRS and CDR2 YFSETQ. The CDR3 sequence: CASSEGQGSVRPYEQYF. The CDR3 DNA reads TGCGCCAGCAGCGAGGGACAGGGTTCCGTTCGCCCCTACGAGCAGTACTTC.

V usage is TRBV5-4 and J usage is TRBJ1-5; tentative D call: TRBD1 (5 bases). This CDR3 is 16 amino acids long. The germline V gene encodes CDR1 SGHNT and CDR2 YYREEE (reference sequence). Trimming removed 1 base at V and 0 bases at J, with 11 bases between. As DNA, the CDR3 is TGTGCCAGCAGCTTGCTCCCGGGGGTTAGCAATCAGCCCCAGCATTTT. As protein: CASSLLPGVSNQPQHF.

The rearrangement links TRBV28 to TRBJ2-7; perhaps TRBD2 as D (6 bases). From germline, CDR1 is MDHEN and CDR2 SYDVKM. V was shortened by 5 bases and J by 2 bases, with 13 bases between the two germline ends. The CDR3 consists of 14 residues. The CDR3 region is CASSPRLETYEQYF. As DNA, the CDR3 is TGTGCCAGCAGTCCTCGACTAGAGACCTACGAGCAGTACTTC.

The chain couples TRBV2 to TRBJ2-7; the D is unclear. There are 12 residues in the CDR3. Deletions cut 6 bases from V and 6 bases from J, with 12 bases between. CDR1 and CDR2 (germline): SNHLY, FYNNEI. CDR3 amino acids: CASSPTRLEQYF. The CDR3 nucleotides are TGTGCCAGCAGCCCCACACGGCTCGAGCAGTACTTC.

The chain employs TRBV9 and TRBJ1-4; tentative D call: TRBD1 (5 bases). V was cut by 3 bases and J by 5 bases, with 11 bases left in between. CDR1 is SGDLS, CDR2 YYNGEE, per germline. This CDR3 region has 14 residues. CDR3 nucleotides: TGTGCCAGCAGCGCCCTGGACACGAATGAAAAACTGTTTTTT. Residues: CASSALDTNEKLFF.

The gene calls are TRBV4-1 and TRBJ2-5; 10 bases agree with TRBD2. The CDR3 is made up of 19 amino acids. Looked up from germline, CDR1 is MGHRA and CDR2 is YSYEKL. V lost 0 bases, J lost 2 bases, and 12 bases stayed unmatched. DNA of the CDR3: TGCGCCAGCAGCCAAGATCCCCCTGGGATTAGCGGGGGGCAAGAGACCCAGTACTTC. The encoded protein is CASSQDPPGISGGQETQYF.

On this clone itself: The junction differs from germline at one of its ends, possibly a read error. V gene TRBV7-7 combines with J gene TRBJ2-5; D is perhaps TRBD2 (6 bases). The CDR3 sequence is 14 residues long. CDR1 is SSHAT and CDR2 is FNYEAQ in the germline V gene (reference sequence). CDR3 sequence (DNA): TGTGCTAGCAGCCCCGGGGGAGTTACCGAGACCCAGTACTTC. The encoded protein is CASSPGGVTETQYF. Looking up the rest from reference TRBV7-7 and TRBJ2-5 gives the full variable domain: GAGVSQSPRYKVTKRGQDVTLRCDPISSHATLYWYQQALGQGPEFLTYFNYEAQPDKSGLPSDRFSAERPEGSISTLTIQRTEQRDSAMYRCASSPGGVTETQYFGPGTRLLVL.

The chain couples TRBV4-2 to TRBJ1-1, with D perhaps matching TRBD1 (6 bases). The germline V and J ends were trimmed by 6 bases and 0 bases, with 14 bases remaining between them. The CDR3 has 15 amino acids. The germline V gene has CDR1 LGHNA and CDR2 YNFKEQ. CDR3 bases: TGTGCCAGCAGACTAATTGGACAGATGAACACTGAAGCTTTCTTT. The encoded protein is CASRLIGQMNTEAFF.

The chain uses TRBV6-1 and TRBJ1-4; 9 nucleotides agree with TRBD1. The V gene end was trimmed by 0 bases and the J gene end by 8 bases; junction bases not matched to a gene: 4. Germline V gene lookup returns CDR1 MNHNS and CDR2 SASEGT. The CDR3 runs to 15 residues. The CDR3 loop reads CASSEAGDRDEKLFF. The CDR3 coding sequence is TGTGCCAGCAGTGAAGCGGGGGACAGGGACGAAAAACTGTTTTTT.

The chain links TRBV7-9 to TRBJ2-3; maybe TRBD2 (5 bases). The CDR3 consists of 15 residues. Germline values: CDR1 SEHNR, CDR2 FQNEAQ (reference sequence). Deletions cut 5 bases from V and 1 base from J, with 13 bases between. The CDR3 protein is CASSPSSSGTDTQYF. CDR3 in DNA: TGTGCCAGCAGCCCCTCTAGCAGCGGCACAGATACGCAGTATTTT.

This clone came up a few times. The chain couples TRBV6-5 to TRBJ2-1; 12 positions match TRBD2. Germline values: CDR1 MNHEY, CDR2 SVGAGI. The CDR3 extends over 14 amino acids. V gave up 7 bases and J gave up 5 bases; unmatched junction bases: 3. Here the CDR3 reads CASTWTSGDNEQFF. Written as DNA, the CDR3 is TGTGCCAGCACGTGGACTAGCGGGGACAATGAGCAGTTCTTC.

The chain is built from TRBV27 and TRBJ1-4, with 8 bases fitting TRBD1. V was pared by 7 bases and J by 4 bases, with 2 bases of the junction left unmatched. The CDR3 runs 13 residues. Germline V gene sequence: CDR1 MNHEY, CDR2 SMNVEV (reference sequence). CDR3 nucleotide sequence: TGTGCCAGCAAGGGACAGGTTAATGAAAAACTGTTTTTT. As protein: CASKGQVNEKLFF.

Here the CDR3 reads CASSLSGGARETQYF. The CDR3 bases are TGTGCCAGCAGTTTATCGGGGGGGGCCCGGGAGACCCAGTACTTC. The genes are TRBV27 and TRBJ2-5, with D possibly being TRBD2 (7 bases). Deletions cut 0 bases from V and 5 bases from J, with 13 bases between. This CDR3 spans 15 amino acids. Germline V lookup: CDR1 MNHEY, CDR2 SMNVEV (reference sequence).

This clone showed up just once. The chain links TRBV11-1 to TRBJ2-7; weak D call: TRBD1 (5 bases). Trimming removed 1 base from V and 4 bases from J, with 11 bases in between. CDR1 and CDR2 (germline): SGHAT, FQDESV (reference sequence). There are 14 residues in the CDR3. The CDR3 loop is CASSLEGNQYEQYF. The CDR3 nucleotides are TGTGCCAGCAGCTTAGAGGGGAACCAGTACGAGCAGTACTTC.

The rearrangement uses TRBV19 and TRBJ2-7; D assignment may be TRBD1 or TRBD2 (6 bases each). V gave up 5 bases and J gave up 5 bases, with 13 bases separating them. The CDR3 sequence is 13 residues long. Germline V CDR1 and CDR2: LNHDA, SQIVND (reference sequence). CDR3 DNA: TGTGCCAGTAGTGGGGGGCAAGATGACGAGCAGTACTTC. Translated: CASSGGQDDEQYF.